This TCR beta chain was sequenced during a study of blood T cell repertoires in COVID-19. A few counts support this clone. The data were produced by immunoSEQ multiplex PCR, yet TCRdb's version contains in-frame clones alone and is incomplete. The sample lists under 200,000 clones; more than 85% were seen once. V was clipped by 6 bases and J by 2 bases, with 16 bases between them. The CDR3 sequence is 15 residues long. Germline-derived CDR1 and CDR2 are SNHLY and FYNNEI. The sequencing input was peripheral blood. V gene TRBV2 combines with J gene TRBJ1-2, with D perhaps matching TRBD1 (5 bases). This TCR was recovered from a man aged 18 to 29 with acute or convalescent COVID-19. Here the CDR3 reads CASRGLMDKNYGYTF. The CDR3 nucleotides read TGTGCCAGCAGGGGACTTATGGACAAGAACTATGGCTACACCTTC. Drawing the rest from reference TRBV2 and TRBJ1-2, the complete variable domain is EPEVTQTPSHQVTQMGQEVILRCVPISNHLYFYWYRQILGQKVEFLVSFYNNEISEKSEIFDDQFSVERPDGSNFTLKIRSTKLEDSAMYFCASRGLMDKNYGYTFGSGTRLTVV.